These T cell receptor beta chains were read from a single sample in a study of Tregs in tolerant kidney transplant recipients. Assay: immunoSEQ multiplex PCR; the TCRdb copy retains only in-frame clones and omits some. The table shows 75,000 to 95,000 clones, with around nine tenths occurring only once. Material for sequencing was CD8+ T cells from blood. Receptors were obtained from a human donor in good health. CDR3s include the opening cysteine and the closing phenylalanine or tryptophan. The order of the fields is J gene, V gene, clone size, D gene, CDR3 DNA, CDR3 protein. The D gene is left open where the match is weak. The size entry is marked missing in some rows and otherwise reads once, few, many or a size class.

j_gene: TRBJ2-3
v_gene: TRBV28
abundance: NA
d_gene: NA
CDR3nt: TGTGCCAGCAGTTTCTTAGGGGGGTTGCTCACAGATACGCAGTATTTT
CDR3aa: CASSFLGGLLTDTQYF

j_gene: TRBJ2-2
v_gene: TRBV5-4
abundance: NA
d_gene: TRBD2
CDR3nt: TGTGCCAGCAGCTCGGGACTAGCGGGAGCGGCCGGGGAGCTGTTTTTT
CDR3aa: CASSSGLAGAAGELFF

j_gene: TRBJ2-3
v_gene: TRBV6-1
abundance: NA
d_gene: TRBD2
CDR3nt: TGTGCCAGCAGTGAATTGTCAGCGGGAGTTTGGGATACGCAGTATTTT
CDR3aa: CASSELSAGVWDTQYF

j_gene: TRBJ2-1
v_gene: TRBV18
abundance: NA
d_gene: NA
CDR3nt: TGTGCCAGCTCACTTGATTCTGGGACCTACAATGAGCAGTTCTTC
CDR3aa: CASSLDSGTYNEQFF

j_gene: TRBJ1-2
v_gene: TRBV19
abundance: NA
d_gene: TRBD1
CDR3nt: TGTGCCAGTAGTATAGGAGGGGACAGGTTAAAAGGCTACACCTTC
CDR3aa: CASSIGGDRLKGYTF

j_gene: TRBJ2-6
v_gene: TRBV6-4
abundance: NA
d_gene: NA
CDR3nt: TGTGCCAGCAGTGAGGGCTCTGGGGCCAACGTCCTGACTTTC
CDR3aa: CASSEGSGANVLTF

j_gene: TRBJ1-2
v_gene: TRBV7-9
abundance: NA
d_gene: NA
CDR3nt: TGTGCCAGCAGCTTCCGGCAGGGAGAGTACTTC
CDR3aa: CASSFRQGEYF

j_gene: TRBJ1-2
v_gene: TRBV4-1
abundance: NA
d_gene: TRBD1
CDR3nt: TGCGCCAGCAGCCCAAGGACAGGGGGCGCTGACTATGGCTACACCTTC
CDR3aa: CASSPRTGGADYGYTF

j_gene: TRBJ2-1
v_gene: TRBV19
abundance: few
d_gene: TRBD2
CDR3nt: TGTGCCAGTAGTATTGGGACTAGCGGGAGCAATGAGCAGTTCTTC
CDR3aa: CASSIGTSGSNEQFF

j_gene: TRBJ1-5
v_gene: TRBV7-9
abundance: NA
d_gene: NA
CDR3nt: TGTGCCAGCAGCTTAGGGGGGGGCCATCAGCCCCAGCATTTT
CDR3aa: CASSLGGGHQPQHF

j_gene: TRBJ2-7
v_gene: TRBV5-6
abundance: NA
d_gene: TRBD1
CDR3nt: TGTGCCAGCAGCCGGACAGGGACCTACGAGCAGTACTTC
CDR3aa: CASSRTGTYEQYF

j_gene: TRBJ2-5
v_gene: TRBV7-8
abundance: NA
d_gene: TRBD1
CDR3nt: TGTGCCAGCAGCGACAGGGGAAAAGAGACCCAGTACTTC
CDR3aa: CASSDRGKETQYF

j_gene: TRBJ2-7
v_gene: TRBV9
abundance: NA
d_gene: NA
CDR3nt: TGTGCCAGCAGCTATCCGGGACAAGCCTACGAGCAGTACTTC
CDR3aa: CASSYPGQAYEQYF

j_gene: TRBJ1-5
v_gene: TRBV11-2
abundance: NA
d_gene: NA
CDR3nt: TGTGCCAGCAGCCCCCTCGGGGGCAGGCATCAGCCCCAGCATTTT
CDR3aa: CASSPLGGRHQPQHF

j_gene: TRBJ1-2
v_gene: TRBV7-9
abundance: NA
d_gene: NA
CDR3nt: TGTGCCAGCAGCCCGTCTAACTATGGCTACACCTTC
CDR3aa: CASSPSNYGYTF

j_gene: TRBJ2-5
v_gene: TRBV4-1
abundance: NA
d_gene: NA
CDR3nt: TGCGCCAGCAGCCAAGATTGGGAGACCCAGTACTTC
CDR3aa: CASSQDWETQYF

j_gene: TRBJ2-2
v_gene: TRBV7-2
abundance: NA
d_gene: TRBD2
CDR3nt: TGTGCCAGCAGCCCAGGCGGGGGTAACACCGGGGAGCTGTTTTTT
CDR3aa: CASSPGGGNTGELFF

j_gene: TRBJ2-7
v_gene: TRBV6-6
abundance: NA
d_gene: NA
CDR3nt: TGTGCCAGCAGTTGGGGGGGCGAACGATCCTACGAGCAGTACTTC
CDR3aa: CASSWGGERSYEQYF

j_gene: TRBJ1-1
v_gene: TRBV6-5
abundance: NA
d_gene: TRBD1
CDR3nt: TGTGCCAGCAGTTACTCACCAGGGGGCACTGAAGCTTTCTTT
CDR3aa: CASSYSPGGTEAFF

j_gene: TRBJ1-2
v_gene: TRBV7-9
abundance: few
d_gene: TRBD1
CDR3nt: TGTGCCAGCAGCTCGGGACAGAACTATGGCTACACCTTC
CDR3aa: CASSSGQNYGYTF

j_gene: TRBJ1-2
v_gene: TRBV27
abundance: NA
d_gene: TRBD1
CDR3nt: TGTGCCAGCAGTTTTCTGGGACAGGGGGCAGGCTACACCTTC
CDR3aa: CASSFLGQGAGYTF

j_gene: TRBJ1-5
v_gene: TRBV11-2
abundance: NA
d_gene: NA
CDR3nt: TGTGCCAGCAGTCGAGTCGGGCAGCCCCAGCATTTT
CDR3aa: CASSRVGQPQHF

j_gene: TRBJ2-7
v_gene: TRBV4-1
abundance: NA
d_gene: NA
CDR3nt: TGCGCCAGCAGCCAAGATCAGGGGCGAGCCTACGAGCAGTACTTC
CDR3aa: CASSQDQGRAYEQYF

j_gene: TRBJ2-7
v_gene: TRBV6-5
abundance: NA
d_gene: NA
CDR3nt: TGTGCCAGCAGTTACTCGGGATCCAGACATTCTGGCGAGCAGTACTTC
CDR3aa: CASSYSGSRHSGEQYF

j_gene: TRBJ2-1
v_gene: TRBV10-2
abundance: NA
d_gene: TRBD2
CDR3nt: TGCGCCAGCAGTGACGGCGGGAGGGATATAAATGAGCAGTTCTTC
CDR3aa: CASSDGGRDINEQFF

j_gene: TRBJ1-2
v_gene: TRBV9
abundance: once
d_gene: NA
CDR3nt: TGTGCCAGCAGCGGACCGGGACACTCTAACTATGGCTACACCTTC
CDR3aa: CASSGPGHSNYGYTF

j_gene: TRBJ1-2
v_gene: TRBV6-6
abundance: NA
d_gene: NA
CDR3nt: TGTGCCAGCAGTTCTGCCGGACTGAGCTATGGCTACACCTTC
CDR3aa: CASSSAGLSYGYTF

j_gene: TRBJ2-6
v_gene: TRBV5-1
abundance: NA
d_gene: NA
CDR3nt: TGCGCCAGCAGCTTCGCCGGGACATATGTTCCTGGGGCCAACGTCCTGACTTTC
CDR3aa: CASSFAGTYVPGANVLTF

j_gene: TRBJ1-2
v_gene: TRBV10-3
abundance: NA
d_gene: NA
CDR3nt: TGTGCCATCAGTGAGGACTGGCTGGGCTACACCTTC
CDR3aa: CAISEDWLGYTF

j_gene: TRBJ2-7
v_gene: TRBV9
abundance: NA
d_gene: TRBD2
CDR3nt: TGTGCCAGCAGCCCCTCCCCACTAGCGGGGGCCTACGAGCAGTACTTC
CDR3aa: CASSPSPLAGAYEQYF

j_gene: TRBJ1-2
v_gene: TRBV13
abundance: NA
d_gene: NA
CDR3nt: TGTGCCAGCAGCAAAGCCAACTATGGCTACACCTTC
CDR3aa: CASSKANYGYTF

j_gene: TRBJ1-3
v_gene: TRBV10-3
abundance: once
d_gene: NA
CDR3nt: TGTGCCATCACCCCCAATGATCTGACGAGCTCTGGAAACACCATATATTTT
CDR3aa: CAITPNDLTSSGNTIYF

j_gene: TRBJ2-7
v_gene: TRBV5-8
abundance: NA
d_gene: NA
CDR3nt: TGTGCCAGCAGCCCCCACGAGGGGGGCCCCTACGAGCAGTACTTC
CDR3aa: CASSPHEGGPYEQYF

j_gene: TRBJ1-1
v_gene: TRBV13
abundance: once
d_gene: TRBD1
CDR3nt: TGTGCCAGCAGCTTGACAGGGGAGATGAACACTGAAGCTTTCTTT
CDR3aa: CASSLTGEMNTEAFF

j_gene: TRBJ2-3
v_gene: TRBV15
abundance: once
d_gene: NA
CDR3nt: TGTGCCACCAGCAGTGAACTAGCTCCAGATACGCAGTATTTT
CDR3aa: CATSSELAPDTQYF

j_gene: TRBJ1-1
v_gene: TRBV2
abundance: NA
d_gene: NA
CDR3nt: TGTGCCAGATTAGGGTACACTGAAGCTTTCTTT
CDR3aa: CARLGYTEAFF

j_gene: TRBJ2-7
v_gene: TRBV15
abundance: NA
d_gene: NA
CDR3nt: TGTGCCACCAGCCCGGGATCCTACGAGCAGTACTTC
CDR3aa: CATSPGSYEQYF

j_gene: TRBJ2-3
v_gene: TRBV27
abundance: few
d_gene: NA
CDR3nt: TGTGCCAGCAGTTGGGGGTCAGATACGCAGTATTTT
CDR3aa: CASSWGSDTQYF